This T cell receptor beta chain was identified in a study of blood T cell repertoires in COVID-19. In the study overall: The samples span acute and convalescent COVID-19 from the United States, Italy and Spain. T cells, B-cell-depleted T cells, or PBMCs supplied cDNA or gDNA.

In the original processing: Amplification from reference gene primers served as the basis for estimated nucleated cell counts. Profiling relied on immunoSEQ multiplex PCR, and the TCRdb table lists in-frame clones only, not all of them. That table is the source of V, J and clone size, and D and trimming were worked out from the DNA. Of about 37,000 clones detected, approximately 90% appear once; the ten largest clones hold around 14%. The sequence came from a woman in her thirties in a cohort sampled during active COVID-19. Sequencing was done on a sample of peripheral blood.

CDR3 protein: CASSQESSGGIDYEQYF. In nucleotides, the CDR3 is TGTGCCAGCAGCCAAGAATCATCGGGCGGGATTGACTACGAGCAGTACTTC. The chain couples TRBV3-1 (or the pseudogene TRBV3-2) to TRBJ2-7, with D possibly matching TRBD2 (6 bases). Germline CDR1 and CDR2: LGHDT and YNNKEL (reference sequence). This CDR3 contains 17 residues. Trimming stripped 0 bases from V and 3 bases from J, with 18 bases between.